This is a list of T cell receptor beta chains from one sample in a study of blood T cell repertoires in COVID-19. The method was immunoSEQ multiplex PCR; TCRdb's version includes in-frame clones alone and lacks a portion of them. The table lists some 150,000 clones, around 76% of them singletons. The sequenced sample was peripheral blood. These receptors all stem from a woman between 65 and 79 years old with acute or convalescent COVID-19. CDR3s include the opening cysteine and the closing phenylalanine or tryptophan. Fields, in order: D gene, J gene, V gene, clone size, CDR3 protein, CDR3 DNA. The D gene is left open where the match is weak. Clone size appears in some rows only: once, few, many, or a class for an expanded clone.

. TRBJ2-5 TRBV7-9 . CASSSAGDGETQYF TGTGCCAGCAGCTCTGCAGGGGATGGAGAGACCCAGTACTTC
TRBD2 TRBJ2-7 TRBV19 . CASSTAGGRAYEQYF TGTGCCAGTAGTACGGCCGGGGGGAGGGCCTACGAGCAGTACTTC
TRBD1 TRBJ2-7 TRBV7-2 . CASSLQGLGYYEQYF TGTGCCAGCAGTTTACAGGGGCTGGGGTACTACGAGCAGTACTTC
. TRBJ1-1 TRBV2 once CASSEFTPNTEAFF TGTGCCAGCAGTGAATTTACACCGAACACTGAAGCTTTCTTT
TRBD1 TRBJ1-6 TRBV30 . CAWTLLRGQGPNYNSPLHF TGTGCCTGGACCCTCCTGCGGGGACAGGGGCCAAACTATAATTCACCCCTCCACTTT
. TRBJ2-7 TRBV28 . CASSLKGYEQYF TGTGCCAGCAGTTTAAAGGGGTACGAGCAGTACTTC
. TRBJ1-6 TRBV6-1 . CASSEEAGPISYNSPLHF TGTGCCAGCAGTGAAGAGGCAGGGCCAATCTCCTATAATTCACCCCTCCACTTT
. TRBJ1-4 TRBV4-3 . CASSQDSQGGIRKLFF TGCGCCAGCAGCCAAGATTCGCAGGGTGGTATCCGAAAACTGTTTTTT
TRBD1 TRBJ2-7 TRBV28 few CASKSPGTGGEQYF TGTGCCAGCAAATCTCCCGGGACAGGGGGCGAGCAGTACTTC
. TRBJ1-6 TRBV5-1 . CASSSGSDITNSPLHF TGCGCCAGCAGCTCCGGATCGGACATAACCAATTCACCCCTCCACTTT
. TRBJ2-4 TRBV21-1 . CASSNSLPGTGRILAKNIQYF TGTGCCAGCAGCAACAGCCTCCCAGGGACAGGGAGAATTCTAGCCAAAAACATTCAGTACTTC
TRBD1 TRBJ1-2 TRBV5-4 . CASSRDRSTYGYTF TGTGCCAGCAGCCGGGACAGGAGTACCTATGGCTACACCTTC
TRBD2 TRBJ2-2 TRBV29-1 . CSVAGLANTGELFF TGCAGCGTTGCGGGACTAGCGAACACCGGGGAGCTGTTTTTT
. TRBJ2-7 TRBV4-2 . CASSQDPPRSSYSYEQYF TGTGCCAGCAGCCAAGATCCCCCGAGATCATCCTACTCCTACGAGCAGTACTTC
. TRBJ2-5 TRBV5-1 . CASKPTGQETQYF TGCGCCAGCAAACCGACAGGACAAGAGACCCAGTACTTC
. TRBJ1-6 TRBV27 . CASSLSGQGNSPLHF TGTGCCAGCAGTTTATCTGGGCAGGGAAATTCACCCCTCCACTTT
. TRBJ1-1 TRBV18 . CASSPPGGGRNEAFF TGTGCCAGCTCACCACCGGGCGGGGGGAGGAATGAAGCTTTCTTT
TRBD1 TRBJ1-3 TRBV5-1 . CASSPYRTGSGNTIYF TGCGCCAGCAGCCCGTACCGGACAGGTTCTGGAAACACCATATATTTT
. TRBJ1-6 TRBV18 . CASSPGSGDNSPLHF TGTGCCAGCTCACCAGGATCGGGGGATAATTCACCCCTCCACTTT
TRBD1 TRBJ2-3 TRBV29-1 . CSEGETGGVDTQYF TGCAGCGAGGGGGAAACAGGGGGCGTAGATACGCAGTATTTT
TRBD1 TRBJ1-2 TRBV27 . CASSSRTGSGYTF TGTGCCAGCAGTTCCCGGACAGGGTCTGGCTACACCTTC
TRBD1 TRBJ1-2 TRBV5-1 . CASSLSGGSYGYTF TGCGCCAGCAGCCTCTCAGGGGGGAGCTATGGCTACACCTTC
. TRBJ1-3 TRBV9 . CASSVGQGRNTIYF TGTGCCAGCAGCGTCGGCCAGGGAAGAAACACCATATATTTT
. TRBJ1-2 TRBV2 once CASSEISYYGYTF TGTGCCAGCAGTGAAATCAGTTACTATGGCTACACCTTC
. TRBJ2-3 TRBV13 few CASSLGRGSGDTDTQYF TGTGCCAGCAGCTTAGGTCGGGGGTCGGGAGACACAGATACGCAGTATTTT
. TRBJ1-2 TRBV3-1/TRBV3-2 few CASSQDRVSGRGYTF TGTGCCAGCAGCCAAGATAGGGTGTCAGGGCGCGGCTACACCTTC
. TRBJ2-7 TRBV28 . CASSLEWNEQYF TGTGCCAGCAGCCTGGAGTGGAACGAGCAGTACTTC
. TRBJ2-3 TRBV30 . CAWKRFTDTQYF TGTGCCTGGAAGAGATTTACAGATACGCAGTATTTT
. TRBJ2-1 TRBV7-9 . CASSSEIGQFF TGTGCCAGCAGCTCTGAGATTGGGCAGTTCTTC
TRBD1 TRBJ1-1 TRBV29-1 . CSVGQAGTEAFF TGCAGCGTGGGACAGGCTGGCACTGAAGCTTTCTTT
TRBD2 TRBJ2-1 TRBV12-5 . CASGLGLAGPNEQFF TGTGCTAGTGGTTTGGGACTAGCGGGCCCCAATGAGCAGTTCTTC
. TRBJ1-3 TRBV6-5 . CASSSHGGAGNTIYF TGTGCCAGCAGTTCCCACGGGGGAGCTGGAAACACCATATATTTT
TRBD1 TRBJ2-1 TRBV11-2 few CASSYGTGGLVTYNEQFF TGTGCCAGCAGCTATGGGACAGGGGGGCTGGTAACCTACAATGAGCAGTTCTTC
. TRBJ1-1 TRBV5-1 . CASSLRGDTEAFF TGCGCCAGCAGCTTGCGCGGTGACACTGAAGCTTTCTTT
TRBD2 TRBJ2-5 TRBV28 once CAISSDLAGVRETQYF TGTGCCATCTCGTCGGATCTGGCGGGAGTCCGGGAGACCCAGTACTTC
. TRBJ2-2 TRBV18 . CASSFQRENTGELFF TGTGCCAGCTCATTTCAGCGAGAGAACACCGGGGAGCTGTTTTTT
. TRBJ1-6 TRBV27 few CASSLYGSYNSPLHF TGTGCCAGCAGTTTATACGGCTCCTATAATTCACCCCTCCACTTT
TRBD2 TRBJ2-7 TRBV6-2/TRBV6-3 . CASSRGGASYEQYF TGTGCCAGCAGTCGCGGGGGGGCCTCCTACGAGCAGTACTTC
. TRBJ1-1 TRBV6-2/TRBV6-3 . CASSYWANTEAFF TGTGCCAGCAGTTACTGGGCGAACACTGAAGCTTTCTTT
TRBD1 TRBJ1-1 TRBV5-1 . CASRAGTVNTEAFF TGCGCCAGCAGAGCCGGGACAGTGAACACTGAAGCTTTCTTT
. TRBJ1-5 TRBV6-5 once CASRPTGSNQPQHF TGTGCCAGCAGACCCACCGGTAGCAATCAGCCCCAGCATTTT
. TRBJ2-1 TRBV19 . CASSPLAGSYNEQFF TGTGCCAGTAGTCCGCTAGCTGGATCCTACAATGAGCAGTTCTTC
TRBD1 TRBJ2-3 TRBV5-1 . CASYGQGRTDTQYF TGCGCCAGCTACGGACAGGGGAGAACAGATACGCAGTATTTT
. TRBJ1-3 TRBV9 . CASNKQGSGNTIYF TGTGCCAGCAACAAACAGGGTTCTGGAAACACCATATATTTT
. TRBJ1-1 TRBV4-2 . CASSQSQGTEAFF TGTGCCAGCAGCCAAAGCCAGGGGACTGAAGCTTTCTTT
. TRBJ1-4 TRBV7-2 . CASSFLQTEKLFF TGTGCCAGCAGCTTTTTACAGACTGAAAAACTGTTTTTT
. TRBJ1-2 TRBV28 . CASSIQGQADYGYTF TGTGCCAGCAGTATTCAGGGTCAGGCGGACTATGGCTACACCTTC
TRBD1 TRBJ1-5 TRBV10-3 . CAISESDIDRVDQPQHF TGTGCCATCAGTGAAAGTGATATCGACAGGGTAGATCAGCCCCAGCATTTT
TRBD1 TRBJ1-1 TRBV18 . CASSPKQGAGEAFF TGTGCCAGCTCACCAAAACAGGGGGCTGGTGAAGCTTTCTTT
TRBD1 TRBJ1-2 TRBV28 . CASSPTGSYGYTF TGTGCCAGCAGTCCGACAGGGAGCTATGGCTACACCTTC
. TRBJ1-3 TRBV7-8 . CASTLEGGEYNTIYF TGTGCCAGCACCCTGGAGGGGGGGGAATATAACACCATATATTTT
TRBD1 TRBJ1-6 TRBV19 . CASGQDLSSYNSPLHF TGTGCCAGCGGACAGGACTTAAGCTCCTATAATTCACCCCTCCACTTT
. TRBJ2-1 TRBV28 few CASRLGGSYNEQFF TGTGCCAGCCGCCTGGGGGGCTCCTACAATGAGCAGTTCTTC
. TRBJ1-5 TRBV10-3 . CAISVGGSYSNQPQHF TGTGCCATCAGTGTTGGGGGCAGTTATAGCAATCAGCCCCAGCATTTT
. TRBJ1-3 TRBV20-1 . CSASGPGGNTIYF TGCAGTGCCAGTGGGCCAGGAGGAAACACCATATATTTT
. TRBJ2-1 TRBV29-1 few CSVAREWGLNEQFF TGCAGCGTTGCCCGGGAGTGGGGCCTCAATGAGCAGTTCTTC
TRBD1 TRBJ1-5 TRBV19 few CASSGRQGVRNQPQHF TGTGCCAGTAGTGGCCGACAGGGGGTTCGCAATCAGCCCCAGCATTTT